The TCR beta chain under discussion was sequenced for a study of T cell clones after liver transplantation. The overall study: A pre-transplant mixed lymphocyte reaction with TCRbeta sequencing defined graft-donor-reactive clones followed in post-transplant blood. Regarding the study as a whole: In most of the 8 subjects, circulating graft-donor-reactive CD4 TCRbeta sequences fell significantly after transplant. These preliminary findings come from unstandardized post-transplant sampling times.

In regard to this clone: Its antigen remains unidentified.

Here immunoSEQ multiplex PCR was the method, and the copy in TCRdb shows in-frame clones only, minus some. The repertoire holds roughly 72,000 clones, 80% to 85% seen once, with 2% to 2.5% in the top ten. Germline-derived CDR1 and CDR2 are SGHTA and FQGNSA. The CDR3 covers 15 residues. Unmatched junction bases numbered 9, after V lost 5 bases and J lost 4 bases. The source of this sequence is a human patient who received a liver transplant. Some T cells may arise from the graft donor. The chain combines TRBV7-2 with TRBJ2-3, with 7 bases matching TRBD2. The material sequenced was CD4+ T cells from blood, taken around 50 months after liver transplant. For the CDR3, the DNA is TGTGCCAGCAGCCCGACAGCGGGGCTTCCAGATACGCAGTATTTT. It encodes CASSPTAGLPDTQYF.